This TCR beta chain was observed in a study of blood T cells in healthy people across ages (dated by TCRdb to between 2015 and 2016). With regard to the full study: In model experiments, roughly one uniquely barcoded TCR beta cDNA molecule per two T cells was captured by template switching. To track age-related changes in TCR beta repertoire diversity, the study relied on deep sequencing normalized with unique cDNA molecular identifiers. Four age groups were formed from the donors: young (average approximately 17 years), middle-aged (just under 40), aged (about 62) and long-lived (less than 85). Two additional independent replicas of 1 million unique cDNA reads from the same blood draw were analyzed for two donors (one aged 18 to 30 and one aged 80 or older). To avoid experimental bias, donors of different ages were spread randomly across the sequencing lanes.

The CDR3 contains 15 residues, cysteine and phenylalanine counted. The retained sequence is limited to the CDR3, 45 bases, with the frame set at the first base. Via the germline V gene, CDR1 is SGHRS and CDR2 YFSETQ. V is cut by 5 bases and J by 4 bases, and the space between the germline ends is 18 bases. Library preparation employed 5' RACE. Reads for this sample came from an Illumina HiSeq 2500. A second PCR of roughly 6 to 11 cycles was run with a J-beta primer mix and a sample-barcoded 5' primer. A unique molecular identifier was introduced onto each TCR beta cDNA molecule by a template-switch 5' adaptor carrying 12 random nucleotides. Each sample yielded at least 2.5 million CDR3-containing paired-end reads. The Mint cDNA synthesis kit, primed by a TRBC-specific oligonucleotide, was used to synthesize first-strand cDNA from all RNA. All cDNA was treated with uracil-DNA glycosylase and then went through a first 18-cycle PCR with the universal primers M1SS and BC2_uni_R. Per the authors' processing: For normalization, 1 million high-quality reads, each with a distinct molecular identifier, were randomly selected from each sample. Instead of being binned into consensus sequences, reads that shared molecular identifiers were thrown out. MiTCR, run with a Q25 quality threshold and the strictest error-elimination algorithm, handled CDR3 identification, clonotype clustering and error correction. A nonparametric unseen species model with Euler transformation was used to estimate a lower bound on total TCR beta diversity. TCRdb itself trimmed the public reads at Q25 with fastp, ran MiXCR and retained productive beta chains. Here each entry gathers all rows of one CDR3 protein and keeps the most common genes and DNA. TCRdb, not the authors, supplied the V and J calls. This sample lists over 1.5 million distinct CDR3 sequences; about 49% were detected once. 2.1% of the sample rests with the top ten.

Systemically healthy Caucasian individuals from Russia, over 30 in total and aged about 6 to 95 years, were included as donors. Approximately 9 milliliters of peripheral blood were collected from each donor into EDTA-treated Vacutainer tubes. Ficoll-Paque density-gradient centrifugation was used to isolate PBMCs, with at least 6.5 million obtained per sample. Total RNA was extracted from PBMCs with Trizol reagent, with at least 5 micrograms obtained per sample. For every donor, flow cytometry on a PBMC aliquot measured the percentage of naive CD45RAhigh/CD27high T cells. About this clonotype itself: Its antigen is unknown. Per-base qualities were not stored, and no clone one base away is much larger.

Broad study findings and their caveats: Compared with the aged group, the long-lived group had more naive CD4+ T cells, fewer expanded clones and increased TCR diversity, suggesting age selection. Because donor CMV infection status was unknown, age-related changes in expanded clonotypes were potentially confounded. Observed TCR beta diversity correlated strongly with the percentage of naive T cells measured by flow cytometry. Estimates of total diversity based on one million sequenced T cells were considered lower bounds and underestimates. As age increased, observed TCR beta diversity per million T cells dropped in a roughly linear way, and a significant reduction was already evident by age 40. Because profiling used bulk unsorted PBMCs, naive and antigen-experienced compartments could not be compared conclusively.

This receptor was identified in a middle-aged woman in good health. Specimen: blood. The chain is made from TRBV5-1 and TRBJ2-5; the D gene remains uncertain. The sequence in DNA is TGCGCCAGCAGGAAGGACCGACCTCCAGGAGAGACCCAGTACTTC. This gives the protein CASRKDRPPGETQYF. The full variable domain, completed from the reference TRBV5-1 and TRBJ2-5 proteins outside the CDR3, reads KAGVTQTPRYLIKTRGQQVTLSCSPISGHRSVSWYQQTPGQGLQFLFEYFSETQRNKGNFPGRFSGRQFSNSRSEMNVSTLELGDSALYLCASRKDRPPGETQYFGPGTRLLVL.